The T cell receptor beta chain described here comes from a study of Ad26.COV2.S vaccination and SARS-CoV-2 variants. This CDR3 is 14 amino acids long. V was cut by 1 base and J by 5 bases, with 11 bases left in between. The germline gives CDR1 SEHNR, CDR2 FQNEAQ (reference sequence). Overall study results and limits: CD8+ and CD4+ T cells specific for spike reportedly responded with substantial breadth after vaccination. People who got the vaccine had more spike-specific TCR breadth than people who got placebo.

A word on this clone: Antigen: not known.

Profiled with immunoSEQ multiplex PCR; TCRdb holds only in-frame clones, not every one. The table shows about half a million clones, with roughly 87% occurring only once. Treatment of the sample: about 20 received Ad26.COV2.S at low or high dose, single or two shots; 5 received placebo; per-sample allocation not given. Vaccine and placebo recipients were sampled on day 63 after the first injection. The sequence was collected from a person aged 18 to 65 who received the Ad26.COV2.S COVID-19 vaccine or a placebo. Sequencing used peripheral blood, obtained in a trial of Ad26.COV2.S vaccine versus placebo. The chain joins TRBV7-9 to TRBJ1-1, with TRBD1 as a possible D gene (6 bases). CDR3 in DNA: TGTGCCAGCAGCTTAGACGGGCAGGGGACTGAAGCTTTCTTT. It encodes CASSLDGQGTEAFF.